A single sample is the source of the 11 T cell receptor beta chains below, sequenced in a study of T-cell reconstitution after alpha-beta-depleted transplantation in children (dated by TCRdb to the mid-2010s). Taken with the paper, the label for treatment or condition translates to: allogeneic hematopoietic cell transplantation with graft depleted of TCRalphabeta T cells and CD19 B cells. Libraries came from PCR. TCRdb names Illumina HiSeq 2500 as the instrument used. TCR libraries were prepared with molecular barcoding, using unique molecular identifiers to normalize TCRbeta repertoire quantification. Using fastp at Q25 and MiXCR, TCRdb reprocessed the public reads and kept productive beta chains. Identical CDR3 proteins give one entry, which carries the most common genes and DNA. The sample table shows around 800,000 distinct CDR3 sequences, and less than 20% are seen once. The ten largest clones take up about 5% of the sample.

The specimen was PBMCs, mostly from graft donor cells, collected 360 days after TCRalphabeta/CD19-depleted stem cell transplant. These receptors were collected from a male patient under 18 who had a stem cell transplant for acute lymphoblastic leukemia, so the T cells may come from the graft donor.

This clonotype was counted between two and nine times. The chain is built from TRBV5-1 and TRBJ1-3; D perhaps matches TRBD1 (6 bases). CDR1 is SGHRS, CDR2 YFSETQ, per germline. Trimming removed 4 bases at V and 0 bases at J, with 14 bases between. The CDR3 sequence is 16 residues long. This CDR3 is CASSPSTGRSGNTIYF. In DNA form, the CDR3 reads TGCGCCAGCAGCCCAAGTACAGGGCGCTCTGGAAACACCATATATTTT.

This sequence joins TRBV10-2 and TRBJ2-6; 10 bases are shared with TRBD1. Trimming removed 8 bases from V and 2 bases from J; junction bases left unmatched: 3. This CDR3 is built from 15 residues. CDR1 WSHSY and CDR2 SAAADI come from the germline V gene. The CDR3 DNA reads TGCGCCAGCCGGGACAGGGGAACTGGGGCCAACGTCCTGACTTTC. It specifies CASRDRGTGANVLTF.

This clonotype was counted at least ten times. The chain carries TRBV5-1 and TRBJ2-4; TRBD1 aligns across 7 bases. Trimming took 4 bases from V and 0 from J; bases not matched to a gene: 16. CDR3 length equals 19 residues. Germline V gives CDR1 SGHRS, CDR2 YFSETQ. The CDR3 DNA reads TGCGCCAGCAGCCGAGGACAGGACCCGAAGATCCTAGCCAAAAACATTCAGTACTTC. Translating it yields CASSRGQDPKILAKNIQYF.

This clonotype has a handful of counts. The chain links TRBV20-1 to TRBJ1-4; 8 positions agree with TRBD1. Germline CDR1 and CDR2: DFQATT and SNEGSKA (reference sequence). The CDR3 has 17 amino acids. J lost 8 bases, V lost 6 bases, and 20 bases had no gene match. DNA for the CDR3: TGCAGTGCGCCCCTGATGGACAGGGTCTACCAAAACGAAAAACTGTTTTTT. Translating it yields CSAPLMDRVYQNEKLFF.

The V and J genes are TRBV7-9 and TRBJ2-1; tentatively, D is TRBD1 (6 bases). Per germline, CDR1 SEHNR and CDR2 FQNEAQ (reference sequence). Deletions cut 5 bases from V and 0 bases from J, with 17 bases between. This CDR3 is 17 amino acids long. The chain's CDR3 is CASSPRWGLSSYNEQFF. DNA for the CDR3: TGTGCCAGCAGCCCACGTTGGGGGCTAAGCTCCTACAATGAGCAGTTCTTC.

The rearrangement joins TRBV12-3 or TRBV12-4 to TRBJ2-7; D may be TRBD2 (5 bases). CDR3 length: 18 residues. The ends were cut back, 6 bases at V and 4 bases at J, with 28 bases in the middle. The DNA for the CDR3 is TGTGCCAGCAGCCCCCGTTTAGGTGCCTCAGTAGGCGGGTACGAGCAGTACTTC. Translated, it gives CASSPRLGASVGGYEQYF.

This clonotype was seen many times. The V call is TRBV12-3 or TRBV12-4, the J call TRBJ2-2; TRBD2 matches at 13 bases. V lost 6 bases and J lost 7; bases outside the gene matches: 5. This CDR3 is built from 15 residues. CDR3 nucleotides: TGTGCCAGCAGGGGGACTAGCGGGAAGGTCGGGGAGCTGTTTTTT. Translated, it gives CASRGTSGKVGELFF.

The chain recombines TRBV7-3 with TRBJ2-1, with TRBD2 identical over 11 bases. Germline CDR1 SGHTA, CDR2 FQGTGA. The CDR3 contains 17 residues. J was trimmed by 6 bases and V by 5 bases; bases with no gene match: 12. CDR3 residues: CASSPGFSGTSGNEQFF. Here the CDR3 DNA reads TGTGCCAGCAGCCCCGGATTCTCCGGGACTAGCGGCAATGAGCAGTTCTTC. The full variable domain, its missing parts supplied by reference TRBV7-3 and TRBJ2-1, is GAGVSQTPSNKVTEKGKYVELRCDPISGHTALYWYRQSLGQGPEFLIYFQGTGAADDSGLPNDRFFAVRPEGSVSTLKIQRTERGDSAVYLCASSPGFSGTSGNEQFFGPGTRLTVL.

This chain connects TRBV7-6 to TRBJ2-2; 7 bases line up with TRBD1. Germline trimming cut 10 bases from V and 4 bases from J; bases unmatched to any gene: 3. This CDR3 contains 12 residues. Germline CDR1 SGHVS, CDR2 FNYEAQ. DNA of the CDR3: TGTGCCATAGGGGACAGCACCGGGGAGCTGTTTTTT. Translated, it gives CAIGDSTGELFF.

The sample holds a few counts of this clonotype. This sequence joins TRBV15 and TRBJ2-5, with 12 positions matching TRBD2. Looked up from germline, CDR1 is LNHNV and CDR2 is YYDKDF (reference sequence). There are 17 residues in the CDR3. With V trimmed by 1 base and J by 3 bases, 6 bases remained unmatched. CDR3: CATSRGPRTSGKETQYF. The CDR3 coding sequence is TGTGCCACCAGCAGAGGCCCCCGGACTAGCGGGAAAGAGACCCAGTACTTC.

The CDR3 protein is CASSLLVETGLAGGPDEQYF. CDR3 nucleotide sequence: TGTGCCAGCAGCTTACTCGTAGAAACAGGACTAGCGGGAGGTCCGGACGAGCAGTACTTC. The chain joins TRBV11-2 to TRBJ2-7; the match to TRBD2 covers 14 bases. CDR3 length: 20 amino acids. V lost 2 bases to trimming and J lost 5 bases; unmatched junction nucleotides: 17. Germline CDR1 reads SGHAT; CDR2 reads FQNNGV.